This T cell receptor (beta chain) was identified in a study of technical replicates of blood from several donors. CDR1 and CDR2 (germline): MDHEN, SYDVKM. The CDR3 has 15 residues. With 8 bases clipped from V and 5 bases from J, the junction kept 9 bases outside the gene matches. The repertoire was sequenced with immunoSEQ multiplex PCR; TCRdb's copy has only in-frame clones and lacks some. Of about 82,000 clones detected, around 94% appear once; the ten largest clones hold around 0.4%. The origin of this receptor is a human donor in good health. V and J are TRBV28 and TRBJ2-1; 10 bases align to TRBD2. Sequenced: T cells isolated from PBMCs. The CDR3 protein is CASGDEREGDNEQFF. For the CDR3, the DNA is TGTGCCAGCGGGGACGAGCGGGAGGGAGACAATGAGCAGTTCTTC.